Below are 20 T cell receptor beta chains sequenced from a single sample in a study of spatial heterogeneity in lung cancer. The time point: blood at routine non-recurrence follow-up after resection. A single record per CDR3 protein comes from TCRdb applying MiXCR to the 5' RACE reads. The sample consists of 45,000 to 50,000 distinct CDR3 sequences, about 11% of them appearing once. Sequencing used PBMCs, obtained at follow-up. These receptors were obtained from a male donor with early-stage non-small cell lung cancer.

This clonotype was recorded many times. The chain links TRBV4-2 to TRBJ2-7; D might be TRBD1 (5 bases). Germline loops: CDR1 LGHNA, CDR2 YNFKEQ. With 1 base removed from V and 7 bases from J, the gap between germline ends came to 11 bases. CDR3 size: 13 residues. The CDR3 coding sequence is TGTGCCAGCAGCCAAGGGGGCAGGCCTGAGCAGTACTTC. This gives the protein CASSQGGRPEQYF.

Many counts were recorded for this clonotype. CDR3 nucleotides: TGTGCCAGCAGCTTAGCGCCGAAGCTATCCTACGAGCAGTACTTC. Protein product: CASSLAPKLSYEQYF. The chain has TRBV7-2 and TRBJ2-7; D is undetermined. CDR1 and CDR2 from the germline V gene are SGHTA and FQGNSA. Trimming removed 0 bases from V and 1 base from J, with 10 bases in between. The CDR3 is 15 residues long.

This clonotype was picked up many times. The rearrangement joins TRBV30 to TRBJ1-2, with 8 bases matching TRBD1. CDR1 and CDR2 from the germline V gene are GTSNPN and SVGIG (reference sequence). The length of the CDR3 is 14 residues. V lost 2 bases, J lost 4 bases, and 6 bases stayed unmatched. The CDR3 nucleotides read TGTGCCTGGAGTATGACAGGGGTTGGCTATGGCTACACCTTC. Its protein product is CAWSMTGVGYGYTF.

The J gene is TRBJ2-3, the V gene TRBV24-1, with D possibly matching TRBD2 (5 bases). This CDR3 region has 16 residues. With 1 base removed from V and 0 bases from J, the gap between germline ends came to 10 bases. Germline V gene data show CDR1 as KGHDR and CDR2 as SFDVKD. Here the CDR3 DNA reads TGTGCCACCAGTGATTTCCAAGCGGATAGCACAGATACGCAGTATTTT. This codes for CATSDFQADSTDTQYF.

In its sample, this clonotype was seen many times. The chain links TRBV7-8 to TRBJ1-1; 7 bases fit TRBD1. Losses at the gene ends were 7 bases for V and 11 bases for J; bases not matched to a gene: 7. Germline CDR1 and CDR2: SGHVS and FQNEAQ. The CDR3 covers 11 residues. CDR3 amino acids: CASTTGDTAFF. CDR3 DNA: TGTGCCAGCACCACAGGGGATACGGCTTTCTTT. The entire variable domain, with the rest obtained from reference TRBV7-8 and TRBJ1-1, is as follows: GAGVSQSPRYKVAKRGQDVALRCDPISGHVSLFWYQQALGQGPEFLTYFQNEAQLDKSGLPSDRFFAERPEGSVSTLKIQRTQQEDSAVYLCASTTGDTAFFGQGTRLTVV.

This clonotype has only a few counts. The chain combines TRBV7-3 with TRBJ2-1; either TRBD1 or TRBD2 may fit D (6 bases each). The ends were cut back, 1 base at V and 8 bases at J, with 15 bases in the middle. The CDR3 consists of 15 residues. Germline V gene lookup returns CDR1 SGHTA and CDR2 FQGTGA. CDR3 coding DNA: TGTGCCAGCAGCTTAAGCTGGGGGGCAGGGTATGAGCAGTTCTTC. Translating it yields CASSLSWGAGYEQFF.

This clonotype has a count of ten or more. The chain is built from TRBV18 and TRBJ2-3; D is possibly TRBD1 or TRBD2 (6 bases each). This CDR3 has 16 residues. Trimming pared 3 bases from V and 0 bases from J, leaving 13 bases between. Germline values: CDR1 KGHSH, CDR2 LQKENI. The CDR3 DNA is TGTGCCAGCTCACCGATTGGGGGGCGAAGCACAGATACGCAGTATTTT. Translated, it gives CASSPIGGRSTDTQYF.

This clonotype was observed a handful of times. This chain links TRBV7-2 with TRBJ2-1, with TRBD1 identical over 9 bases. Germline-derived CDR1 and CDR2 are SGHTA and FQGNSA. The CDR3 loop spans 14 amino acids. Losses at the gene ends were 4 bases for V and 3 bases for J; bases not matched to a gene: 1. Here the CDR3 reads CASSSDRGYNEQFF. In nucleotides, the CDR3 is TGTGCCAGCAGCTCGGACAGGGGCTACAATGAGCAGTTCTTC.

This clonotype was observed at least ten times. The V gene is TRBV29-1, the J gene TRBJ1-1; D not certain. This CDR3 has 12 residues. Per the germline V gene, CDR1 is SQVTM and CDR2 is ANQGSEA. Trimming took off 7 bases at V and 11 bases at J, with 20 bases between the two ends. DNA of the CDR3: TGCAGCGCCGCGGCTGGGTCCTTGCGCGCTTTCTTT. Protein: CSAAAGSLRAFF.

This clonotype was seen many times. The V call is TRBV6-1, the J call TRBJ2-1; 11 bases match TRBD2. This CDR3 spans 15 amino acids. V gave up 8 bases and J gave up 0 bases; unmatched junction bases: 3. CDR1 is MNHNS, CDR2 SASEGT, per germline. The CDR3 loop is CASLSGRASYNEQFF. As DNA, the CDR3 is TGTGCCAGCCTTAGCGGGAGGGCCTCCTACAATGAGCAGTTCTTC.

This clonotype was picked up many times. The CDR3 protein is CASSRDRADEQYF. CDR3 nucleotide sequence: TGTGCCAGCAGCAGGGACCGTGCGGACGAGCAGTACTTC. The chain combines TRBV5-8 with TRBJ2-7; D possibly uses TRBD1 or TRBD2 (5 bases each). This CDR3 comprises 13 residues. The germline V and J ends were trimmed by 4 bases and 5 bases, with 13 bases remaining between them. Looked up from germline, CDR1 is SGHTS and CDR2 is YDEGEE.

This clonotype has a handful of counts. The chain uses TRBV11-2 and TRBJ2-3, with TRBD1 as a possible D gene (6 bases). V was trimmed by 6 bases and J by 4 bases, leaving 11 bases between them. CDR3 length: 13 residues. In germline, CDR1 is SGHAT, CDR2 FQNNGV. The CDR3 DNA reads as TGTGCCAGCAGATTACAGGGTTCAGATACGCAGTATTTT. This sequence encodes CASRLQGSDTQYF.

On this clonotype itself: A much larger clone lies a single base off, so this may be a read error. The V gene is TRBV7-2, the J gene TRBJ1-2; 7 bases are shared with TRBD1. V lost 7 bases, J lost 4 bases, and 9 bases stayed unmatched. CDR1 is SGHTA, CDR2 FQGNSA, per germline. CDR3 length: 14 amino acids. This CDR3 is CASTPFWDSYGYTF. The CDR3 DNA follows: TGTGCCAGCACCCCTTTCTGGGACAGCTATGGCTACACCTTC. The entire variable domain, with the rest obtained from reference TRBV7-2 and TRBJ1-2, is as follows: GAGVSQSPSNKVTEKGKDVELRCDPISGHTALYWYRQSLGQGLEFLIYFQGNSAPDKSGLPSDRFSAERTGGSVSTLTIQRTQQEDSAVYLCASTPFWDSYGYTFGSGTRLTVV.

This clonotype was seen repeatedly, ten times or more. The rearrangement links TRBV5-5 to TRBJ2-1; TRBD1 aligns across 10 bases. The CDR3 sequence is 15 residues long. V was pared by 2 bases and J by 5 bases, with 4 bases of the junction left unmatched. CDR1 SGHKS and CDR2 YYEKEE come from the germline V gene (reference sequence). CDR3 sequence: CASSFRTGGNNEQFF. In nucleotides, the CDR3 is TGTGCCAGCAGCTTTCGGACAGGGGGAAACAATGAGCAGTTCTTC.

Points on this clonotype: With a much larger clone just one base away, this may be a read error. This rearrangement joins TRBV13 to TRBJ2-7; TRBD2 agrees at 11 bases. The length of the CDR3 is 16 residues. Germline assignment: CDR1 PRHDT and CDR2 FYEKMQ (reference sequence). CDR3 sequence (DNA): TGTACCAGCAGCCACCTGGGACTAGCGGCCCCCTACGAGCAGTACTTC. Amino acids: CTSSHLGLAAPYEQYF.

This clonotype was seen many times. The rearrangement links TRBV4-2 to TRBJ1-2; D unclear. The CDR3 is 15 amino acids. Trimming took off 1 base at V and 8 bases at J, with 17 bases between the two ends. Germline V gene sequence: CDR1 LGHNA, CDR2 YNFKEQ. The CDR3 region is CASSQGLAVEGGYTF. CDR3 in DNA: TGTGCCAGCAGCCAAGGTCTCGCGGTGGAAGGAGGCTACACCTTC.

In this sample, this clonotype turned up a few times. The chain couples TRBV14 to TRBJ1-2, with D unresolved. With 0 bases removed from V and 0 bases from J, the gap between germline ends came to 8 bases. Germline loops: CDR1 SGHDN, CDR2 FVKESK. The CDR3 totals 15 residues. The CDR3 DNA reads as TGTGCCAGCAGCCAAGATCTGACACCTAACTATGGCTACACCTTC. Protein product: CASSQDLTPNYGYTF.

Many counts were recorded for this clonotype. V usage is TRBV20-1 and J usage is TRBJ2-7; D is unclear. The V gene lost 5 bases and the J gene lost 7 bases, with 15 bases spanning the gap. The CDR3 extends over 12 amino acids. Germline V gene sequence: CDR1 DFQATT, CDR2 SNEGSKA (reference sequence). CDR3 sequence (DNA): TGCAGTGCTGATCACGGGCCCGCTGAGCAGTACTTC. This encodes CSADHGPAEQYF.

This clonotype has ten or more counts. The J gene is TRBJ1-1, the V gene TRBV6-6; 10 bases agree with TRBD1. Germline V gene sequence: CDR1 MNHNY, CDR2 SVGAGI (reference sequence). J was trimmed by 4 bases and V by 0 bases; bases with no gene match: 2. CDR3 length equals 15 residues. This chain's CDR3 is CASSYSRTGGTEAFF. The CDR3, as DNA: TGTGCCAGCAGTTACTCTAGGACAGGGGGCACTGAAGCTTTCTTT.

This clonotype was seen repeatedly, ten times or more. The genes are TRBV5-4 and TRBJ2-5, with 10 bases lining up with TRBD1. CDR1 is SGHNT and CDR2 is YYREEE in the germline V gene (reference sequence). The CDR3 totals 15 residues. The V and J ends lost 2 bases and 4 bases, in that order; junction bases with no gene match: 5. The CDR3 DNA reads as TGTGCCAGCAGCTTCCGGGACAGGGGAGGAGAGACCCAGTACTTC. Residues: CASSFRDRGGETQYF.